Below, 16 T cell receptor beta chains from the same sample are listed, as sequenced in a study of CD8+CD57+ T cells in acquired aplastic anemia. The study profiled TCR beta VDJ and CDR3 using genomic DNA as template. TCRdb itself ran the reads through MiXCR, one entry per CDR3 protein. The data contain about 110,000 distinct CDR3 sequences, roughly 51% of them singletons. Sequencing was performed on sorted CD4+, CD8+, or CD8+CD57+ T cells (not recorded which) from PBMCs. These receptors all stem from a human donor in good health, serving as a control.

This clonotype has at least ten counts. The V gene is TRBV5-4, the J gene TRBJ2-7; 11 bases are a match to TRBD1. The CDR3 totals 15 residues. The V gene's germline CDR1 is SGHNT and CDR2 YYREEE (reference sequence). V was pared by 4 bases and J by 2 bases, with 5 bases of the junction left unmatched. The CDR3 reads CASSPPGQGAYEQYF. The CDR3 region has the DNA TGTGCCAGCAGCCCGCCGGGACAGGGGGCCTACGAGCAGTACTTC. The full variable domain, with the rest looked up from reference TRBV5-4 and TRBJ2-7, is ETGVTQSPTHLIKTRGQQVTLRCSSQSGHNTVSWYQQALGQGPQFIFQYYREEENGRGNFPPRFSGLQFPNYSSELNVNALELDDSALYLCASSPPGQGAYEQYFGPGTRLTVT.

This chain links TRBV5-6 with TRBJ1-6; 8 bases are shared with TRBD1. Germline trimming cut 4 bases from V and 7 bases from J; bases unmatched to any gene: 4. CDR3 length: 14 residues. Germline V gene lookup returns CDR1 SGHDT and CDR2 YYEEEE. The CDR3 sequence: CASSRQGLNSPLHF. CDR3 coding DNA: TGTGCCAGCAGCCGACAGGGGCTAAATTCACCCCTCCACTTT.

Only a few counts were recorded for this clonotype. The V gene is TRBV2, the J gene TRBJ1-2, with TRBD1 identical over 7 bases. From germline, CDR1 is SNHLY and CDR2 FYNNEI. The CDR3 is 13 amino acids. V gave up 6 bases and J gave up 9 bases; unmatched junction bases: 10. This chain's CDR3 is CASSLQGTVSYTF. The CDR3 DNA reads as TGTGCCAGCAGCTTACAGGGGACGGTTAGCTACACCTTC.

At least ten counts were recorded for this clonotype. V is TRBV12-3 or TRBV12-4 and J is TRBJ1-4; tentatively, D is TRBD1 (6 bases). V was shortened by 2 bases and J by 8 bases, with 15 bases between the two germline ends. This CDR3 spans 15 amino acids. The CDR3 reads CASSLTEQGGEKLFF. The CDR3 region has the DNA TGTGCCAGCAGTTTAACTGAACAGGGAGGCGAAAAACTGTTTTTT.

Comment on this clonotype: A much bigger clone sits one base away, suggesting this may be a read error. This sequence joins TRBV11-2 and TRBJ2-1; the D is unclear. Germline-derived CDR1 and CDR2 are SGHAT and FQNNGV. Trimming stripped 4 bases from V and 8 bases from J, with 12 bases between. CDR3 length: 13 amino acids. The CDR3, as DNA: TGTGCCAGCAGCTCCCCCGTGTTTGATGAGCAGTTCTTC. It codes for CASSSPVFDEQFF.

This clonotype was seen at least ten times. The chain uses TRBV11-2 and TRBJ2-3, with 8 bases identical to TRBD2. V gave up 1 base and J gave up 0 bases; unmatched junction bases: 3. Germline V gives CDR1 SGHAT, CDR2 FQNNGV. This CDR3 region has 16 residues. CDR3: CASSLGLASSTDTQYF. In DNA, the CDR3 is TGTGCCAGCAGCTTAGGACTAGCGTCCAGCACAGATACGCAGTATTTT. The entire variable domain, with the rest obtained from reference TRBV11-2 and TRBJ2-3, is as follows: EAGVAQSPRYKIIEKRQSVAFWCNPISGHATLYWYQQILGQGPKLLIQFQNNGVVDDSQLPKDRFSAERLKGVDSTLKIQPAKLEDSAVYLCASSLGLASSTDTQYFGPGTRLTVL.

This clonotype was counted many times. The chain couples TRBV6-5 to TRBJ1-6, with a tentative D call TRBD1 (6 bases). Trimming shortened V by 1 base and J by 5 bases, and 9 bases separated the two germline ends. The CDR3 has 15 amino acids. Germline V CDR1 and CDR2: MNHEY, SVGAGI. The CDR3 loop is CASSYWGADNSPLHF. For the CDR3, the DNA is TGTGCCAGCAGTTACTGGGGGGCCGATAATTCACCCCTCCACTTT.

The J gene is TRBJ1-5, the V gene TRBV7-2; possible D gene TRBD1, 5 bases. This CDR3 contains 12 residues. CDR1 and CDR2 (germline): SGHTA, FQGNSA. With 3 bases removed from V and 9 bases from J, the gap between germline ends came to 9 bases. CDR3 coding DNA: TGTGCCAGCAGCTTCAACCAGGGGCCCCAGCATTTT. Its translation: CASSFNQGPQHF.

This clonotype was counted between two and nine times. One base away lies a much larger clone, so this may be a sequencing read error. V and J are TRBV4-1 and TRBJ2-7; D is perhaps TRBD1 or TRBD2 (5 bases each). Looked up from germline, CDR1 is MGHRA and CDR2 is YSYEKL. The V gene lost 4 bases and the J gene lost 6 bases, with 19 bases spanning the gap. There are 15 residues in the CDR3. The CDR3 DNA is TGCGCCAGCAGCCGAGATTTATCGAGGGGTGGCGAGCAGTACTTC. This encodes CASSRDLSRGGEQYF.

This clonotype was counted a few times. This sequence joins TRBV9 and TRBJ2-7; the match to TRBD1 covers 10 bases. The CDR3 has 14 amino acids. J lost 3 bases, V lost 4 bases, and 4 bases had no gene match. Germline loops: CDR1 SGDLS, CDR2 YYNGEE. Written as DNA, the CDR3 is TGTGCCAGCAGCAACGGACAGGGGGGCTACGAGCAGTACGTC. This gives the protein CASSNGQGGYEQYV.

V is TRBV6-2 or TRBV6-3 and J is TRBJ1-3, with D perhaps TRBD1 (6 bases). Germline V gene lookup returns CDR1 MNHEY and CDR2 SVGEGT. This CDR3 has 18 amino acids. Between the trimmed V and J ends, which lost 0 bases and 0 bases, there was a span of 15 bases. DNA of the CDR3: TGTGCCAGCAGTTACTCGAGGGACACCACAAACTCTGGAAACACCATATATTTT. This sequence encodes CASSYSRDTTNSGNTIYF.

The chain links TRBV24-1 to TRBJ1-2, with TRBD1 as a possible D gene (5 bases). Germline CDR1 and CDR2: KGHDR and SFDVKD. CDR3 length equals 14 residues. Trimming removed 0 bases from V and 8 bases from J, with 12 bases in between. The CDR3 is CATSDLGRVGGYTF. The CDR3 bases are TGTGCCACCAGTGATTTGGGCAGGGTGGGCGGCTACACCTTC.

The table lists this clonotype with many counts. This chain connects TRBV25-1 to TRBJ1-1; no clear D gene. The CDR3 totals 15 residues. CDR1 and CDR2 from the germline V gene are MGHDK and SYGVNS. V lost 7 bases and J lost 0, with 15 bases in between. The CDR3 bases are TGTGCCAGCACCGATTGGGAGGGAATGAACACTGAAGCTTTCTTT. Translated: CASTDWEGMNTEAFF.

This clonotype was found once. The chain carries TRBV7-2 and TRBJ1-1, with TRBD1 as a possible D gene (5 bases). The CDR3 length is 13 residues. Trimming stripped 8 bases from V and 7 bases from J, with 17 bases between. Looked up from germline, CDR1 is SGHTA and CDR2 is FQGNSA. CDR3 protein: CASGPGWAGEAFF. CDR3 DNA: TGTGCCAGCGGCCCAGGGTGGGCAGGTGAAGCTTTCTTT.

The sample holds a few counts of this clonotype. This chain uses TRBV24-1 with TRBJ1-6, with D unresolved. The CDR3 loop spans 18 amino acids. Germline V lookup: CDR1 KGHDR, CDR2 SFDVKD. V lost 9 bases and J lost 13, with 33 bases in between. This chain's CDR3 is CATATTEKGAHGNQPLHF. The CDR3 region has the DNA TGTGCCACCGCAACCACCGAAAAGGGAGCACATGGCAATCAGCCCCTCCACTTT.

A word on this clonotype: A much larger clone lies a single base off, so this may be a read error. The rearrangement uses TRBV2 and TRBJ2-7; D is ambiguous. Germline V CDR1 and CDR2: SNHLY, FYNNEI. The germline V and J ends were trimmed by 6 bases and 2 bases, with 5 bases remaining between them. The CDR3 has 11 residues. The CDR3 bases are TGTGCCAGCAGCTCCACCTACGAGCAGTACTTC. Translating gives CASSSTYEQYF.